Listed below are T cell receptor beta chains from one sample, sequenced in a study of blood T cell repertoires in COVID-19. The method was immunoSEQ multiplex PCR; TCRdb's version includes in-frame clones alone and lacks a portion of them. This sample has roughly 220,000 clones, with around 87% found just once. Input material: peripheral blood. These receptor sequences come from a man between 60 and 75 years old with acute or convalescent COVID-19. The CDR3 runs from the conserved cysteine through the conserved F or W. The order of the fields is V gene, D gene, J gene, clone size, CDR3 protein, CDR3 DNA. A D gene is named only where the DNA matches it firmly. Size is omitted from some rows. Given values are once, few, many or a class for expanded clones.

V: TRBV19
D: TRBD1
J: TRBJ2-6
size: -
CDR3: CASSIKGQGTGANVLTF
DNA: TGTGCCAGTAGTATCAAGGGACAGGGGACGGGGGCCAACGTCCTGACTTTC

V: TRBV18
D: -
J: TRBJ1-1
size: -
CDR3: CASSPLVSGLNTEAFF
DNA: TGTGCCAGCTCACCATTAGTTTCAGGGCTGAACACTGAAGCTTTCTTT

V: TRBV9
D: -
J: TRBJ2-5
size: -
CDR3: CASSTGIPETQYF
DNA: TGTGCCAGCAGCACAGGGATTCCAGAGACCCAGTACTTC

V: TRBV14
D: TRBD2
J: TRBJ2-7
size: -
CDR3: CASSRQAGELYEQYF
DNA: TGTGCCAGCAGCCGCCAAGCGGGGGAATTATACGAGCAGTACTTC

V: TRBV20-1
D: -
J: TRBJ1-4
size: -
CDR3: CSASWGEGEKLFF
DNA: TGCAGTGCTAGTTGGGGGGAGGGTGAAAAACTGTTTTTT

V: TRBV11-2
D: TRBD2
J: TRBJ2-7
size: -
CDR3: CASSFGTSGLEQYF
DNA: TGTGCCAGCAGCTTCGGGACTAGCGGACTCGAGCAGTACTTC

V: TRBV6-2/TRBV6-3
D: TRBD1
J: TRBJ1-4
size: -
CDR3: CASSPGQGTANEKLFF
DNA: TGTGCCAGCAGCCCTGGACAGGGGACGGCTAATGAAAAACTGTTTTTT

V: TRBV7-2
D: TRBD2
J: TRBJ2-1
size: many
CDR3: CASSSNRAGGLEQFF
DNA: TGTGCCAGCAGCTCCAATAGGGCGGGGGGGCTCGAGCAGTTCTTC

V: TRBV5-1
D: TRBD2
J: TRBJ2-5
size: once
CDR3: CASSLDGGGPSETQYF
DNA: TGCGCCAGCAGCTTGGATGGCGGGGGGCCATCGGAGACCCAGTACTTC

V: TRBV7-9
D: TRBD2
J: TRBJ2-2
size: -
CDR3: CASSSIAGGPDTGELFF
DNA: TGTGCCAGCAGCTCCATAGCGGGGGGGCCGGACACCGGGGAGCTGTTTTTT

V: TRBV28
D: -
J: TRBJ1-3
size: -
CDR3: CASSLGGARISGNTIYF
DNA: TGTGCCAGCAGTCTCGGGGGAGCGCGGATCTCTGGAAACACCATATATTTT

V: TRBV2
D: -
J: TRBJ1-4
size: -
CDR3: CASIPTGPAKLFF
DNA: TGTGCCAGCATCCCTACAGGGCCGGCAAAACTGTTTTTT

V: TRBV7-9
D: TRBD1
J: TRBJ2-3
size: -
CDR3: CASSPRLTGVRTDTQYF
DNA: TGTGCCAGCAGCCCGCGACTGACAGGGGTCCGCACAGATACGCAGTATTTT

V: TRBV5-4
D: TRBD1
J: TRBJ1-2
size: once
CDR3: CASSHPGRGLDGYTF
DNA: TGTGCCAGCAGCCACCCCGGCAGGGGGCTAGATGGCTACACCTTC

V: TRBV6-5
D: -
J: TRBJ1-4
size: -
CDR3: CASSYWGSDNEKLFF
DNA: TGTGCCAGCAGTTATTGGGGCAGCGATAATGAAAAACTGTTTTTT

V: TRBV5-4
D: TRBD1
J: TRBJ1-2
size: -
CDR3: CASGQGRKISYGYTF
DNA: TGTGCCAGTGGACAGGGGCGAAAGATAAGCTATGGCTACACCTTC

V: TRBV7-9
D: -
J: TRBJ1-5
size: -
CDR3: CASSPPAGSRANQPQHF
DNA: TGTGCCAGCAGCCCACCCGCAGGTAGCAGGGCCAATCAGCCCCAGCATTTT

V: TRBV5-4
D: TRBD1
J: TRBJ1-4
size: -
CDR3: CASHRTGTGSNEKLFF
DNA: TGTGCCAGCCACCGAACCGGGACAGGGAGTAATGAAAAACTGTTTTTT

V: TRBV27
D: -
J: TRBJ2-1
size: -
CDR3: CASSPGGRNEQFF
DNA: TGTGCCAGCAGTCCAGGGGGGCGCAATGAGCAGTTCTTC

V: TRBV10-2
D: -
J: TRBJ2-5
size: -
CDR3: CASSESMGAQETQYF
DNA: TGCGCCAGCAGTGAGTCGATGGGGGCCCAAGAGACCCAGTACTTC

V: TRBV4-2
D: TRBD2
J: TRBJ2-1
size: once
CDR3: CASSRSGGSYNEQFF
DNA: TGTGCCAGCAGCCGCAGCGGGGGGTCCTACAATGAGCAGTTCTTC

V: TRBV3-1/TRBV3-2
D: TRBD1
J: TRBJ2-4
size: once
CDR3: CASSQPPGTGGLTKNIQYF
DNA: TGTGCCAGCAGCCAACCTCCGGGGACAGGGGGGTTAACCAAAAACATTCAGTACTTC

V: TRBV11-1
D: -
J: TRBJ2-2
size: -
CDR3: CASKRGAGGELFF
DNA: TGTGCCAGCAAACGGGGGGCAGGCGGGGAGCTGTTTTTT

V: TRBV11-2
D: -
J: TRBJ1-1
size: once
CDR3: CASSFNAVELANTEAFF
DNA: TGTGCCAGCAGCTTTAATGCAGTGGAGCTGGCGAACACTGAAGCTTTCTTT

V: TRBV6-5
D: TRBD2
J: TRBJ2-7
size: -
CDR3: CATVVAGGYEQYF
DNA: TGTGCCACCGTCGTAGCGGGGGGATACGAGCAGTACTTC

V: TRBV28
D: -
J: TRBJ1-2
size: -
CDR3: CASRARGGGLYGYTF
DNA: TGTGCCAGCAGGGCGAGGGGGGGCGGGTTGTATGGCTACACCTTC